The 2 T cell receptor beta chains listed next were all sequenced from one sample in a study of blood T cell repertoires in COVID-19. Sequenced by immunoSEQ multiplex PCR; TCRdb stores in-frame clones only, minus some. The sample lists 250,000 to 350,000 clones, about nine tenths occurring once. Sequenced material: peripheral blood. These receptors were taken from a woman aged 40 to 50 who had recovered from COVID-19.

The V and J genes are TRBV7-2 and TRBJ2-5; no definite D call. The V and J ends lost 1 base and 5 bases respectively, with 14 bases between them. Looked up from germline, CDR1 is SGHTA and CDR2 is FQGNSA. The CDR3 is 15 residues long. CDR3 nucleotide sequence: TGTGCCAGCAGCTTAGTTTTAGTAGCTGGGGAGACCCAGTACTTC. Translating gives CASSLVLVAGETQYF.

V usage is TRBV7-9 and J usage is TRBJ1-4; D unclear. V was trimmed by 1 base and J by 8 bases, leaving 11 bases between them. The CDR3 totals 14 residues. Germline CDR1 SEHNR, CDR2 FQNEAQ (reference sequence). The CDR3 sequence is CASSLDEAGEKLFF. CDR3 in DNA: TGTGCCAGCAGCTTAGATGAGGCGGGCGAAAAACTGTTTTTT.